Below are 3 T cell receptor beta chains sequenced from a single sample in a study of T cell responses to AZD1222 COVID-19 vaccine. The method was immunoSEQ multiplex PCR; TCRdb's version includes in-frame clones alone and lacks a portion of them. The data contain tens of thousands of clones, roughly nine tenths of them singletons. The sample in question was peripheral blood, obtained on day 0 of AZD1222 vaccination. These receptors originate from an adult in good health.

The chain joins TRBV6-5 to TRBJ2-7, with 7 bases fitting TRBD2. The germline gives CDR1 MNHEY, CDR2 SVGAGI. The CDR3 runs 15 residues. V shed 2 bases, J shed 3 bases, and the junction held 7 bases outside the gene matches. CDR3 amino acids: CASSYGGVRVYEQYF. The CDR3 nucleotides read TGTGCCAGCAGTTACGGGGGGGTCAGGGTCTACGAGCAGTACTTC.

V gene TRBV6-1 combines with J gene TRBJ1-5; D is perhaps TRBD1 (6 bases). The germline V and J ends were trimmed by 2 bases and 1 base, with 12 bases remaining between them. This CDR3 is built from 16 residues. In germline, CDR1 is MNHNS, CDR2 SASEGT. CDR3 residues: CASSELGGSSNQPQHF. CDR3 sequence (DNA): TGTGCCAGCAGTGAATTAGGGGGGTCGAGCAATCAGCCCCAGCATTTT.

The chain has TRBV5-5 and TRBJ2-1, with TRBD2 as a possible D gene (5 bases). Germline V gene data show CDR1 as SGHKS and CDR2 as YYEKEE (reference sequence). There are 16 residues in the CDR3. The ends were cut back, 1 base at V and 6 bases at J, with 17 bases in the middle. This chain's CDR3 is CASSLFEGVMGNEQFF. Written as DNA, the CDR3 is TGTGCCAGCAGCTTGTTCGAGGGAGTTATGGGCAATGAGCAGTTCTTC.